Each of the 23 T cell receptor beta chains below was sequenced from the same sample in a study of T cells after yellow fever vaccination. Via MiXCR, TCRdb re-called the 5' RACE reads, giving one row per CDR3 protein. The sample carries hundreds of thousands of distinct CDR3 sequences, about 19% recorded once. The sequencing used PBMCs, collected before the yellow fever booster vaccination. Receptor source: a man between 18 and 29 years old who received the YFV17D yellow fever vaccine.

Concerning this clonotype itself: At one end, the junction sequence differs from germline, possibly due to a read error. The genes are TRBV18 and TRBJ1-5, with D uncertain. The CDR3 is made up of 14 amino acids. Germline CDR1 KGHSH, CDR2 LQKENI. DNA of the CDR3: TGTGCCAGCTCACCAAGCGGGTTCAATCAGCCCAAGCATTTT. Protein product: CASSPSGFNQPKHF. Based on the CDR3 plus reference TRBV18 and TRBJ1-5, the full variable domain is NAGVMQNPRHLVRRRGQEARLRCSPMKGHSHVYWYRQLPEEGLKFMVYLQKENIIDESGMPKERFSAEFPKEGPSILRIQQVVRGDSAAYFCASSPSGFNQPKHFGDGTRLSIL.

The V gene is TRBV4-1, the J gene TRBJ2-5, with D possibly being TRBD1 (6 bases). Trimming cost V 5 bases and J 3 bases, with 16 bases left between them. The CDR3 consists of 15 residues. The germline gives CDR1 MGHRA, CDR2 YSYEKL. CDR3 nucleotides: TGCGCCAGCAGCTTAAGTGGACAGCCAAAAGAGACCCAGTACTTC. It codes for CASSLSGQPKETQYF.

This clonotype was recorded at least ten times. This chain uses TRBV7-9 with TRBJ1-1, with D possibly being TRBD1 (6 bases). There are 13 residues in the CDR3. The germline gives CDR1 SEHNR, CDR2 FQNEAQ (reference sequence). V dropped 9 bases and J dropped 4 bases, with 15 bases sitting between them. CDR3 region: CASIKGEATEAFF. DNA for the CDR3: TGTGCCAGTATCAAGGGGGAGGCCACTGAAGCTTTCTTT.

This clonotype was observed a handful of times. CDR3: CSAIQDRYNEQFF. The CDR3 DNA follows: TGCAGTGCCATTCAGGACAGGTACAATGAGCAGTTCTTC. The chain uses TRBV20-1 and TRBJ2-1; TRBD1 matches at 7 bases. The germline V gene encodes CDR1 DFQATT and CDR2 SNEGSKA (reference sequence). V gave up 6 bases and J gave up 4 bases; unmatched junction bases: 6. The CDR3 totals 13 residues.

CDR3 DNA sequence: TGCAGCGTTGATATGACAGGGGTCTCCTACAATGAGCAGTTCTTC. Translation: CSVDMTGVSYNEQFF. V gene TRBV29-1 combines with J gene TRBJ2-1; 8 bases line up with TRBD1. Trimming removed 3 bases from V and 0 bases from J; junction bases left unmatched: 4. Germline lookup yields CDR1 SQVTM and CDR2 ANQGSEA. There are 15 residues in the CDR3.

The rearrangement joins TRBV6-1 to TRBJ1-5, with D unclear. This CDR3 spans 15 amino acids. V was clipped by 3 bases and J by 0 bases, with 9 bases between them. Germline V gene data show CDR1 as MNHNS and CDR2 as SASEGT. CDR3 in DNA: TGTGCCAGCAGTGATAGGCCGACTAGCAATCAGCCCCAGCATTTT. Protein sequence: CASSDRPTSNQPQHF.

This clonotype has just a few counts. V gene TRBV28 combines with J gene TRBJ2-2; TRBD2 agrees at 14 bases. The germline CDR1 and CDR2 sequences are MDHEN and SYDVKM. V dropped 6 bases and J dropped 1; count of bases not matched to a gene: 19. CDR3 size: 22 residues. CDR3 loop: CASSRGLAGAPLYTENTGELFF. The DNA of the CDR3 is TGTGCCAGCAGCCGGGGACTAGCGGGGGCCCCCCTCTACACAGAGAACACCGGGGAGCTGTTTTTT.

The chain joins TRBV24-1 to TRBJ2-3; no clear D. The CDR3 runs to 11 residues. CDR1 and CDR2 (germline): KGHDR, SFDVKD. Trimming left V 7 bases short and J 5 bases short, with 6 bases between. The CDR3 sequence: CATSLGDTQYF. In nucleotides, the CDR3 is TGTGCCACCAGCCTAGGAGATACGCAGTATTTT.

This clonotype was observed many times. CDR3: CASSLTAGGQETQYF. Written as DNA, the CDR3 is TGTGCCAGCAGCTTAACGGCGGGGGGGCAGGAGACCCAGTACTTC. V and J are TRBV5-8 and TRBJ2-5; TRBD2 matches at 9 bases. Germline V gene sequence: CDR1 SGHTS, CDR2 YDEGEE. The CDR3 is made up of 15 amino acids. V shed 2 bases, J shed 5 bases, and the junction held 7 bases outside the gene matches.

The rearrangement joins TRBV20-1 to TRBJ2-7; D might be TRBD2 (6 bases). Germline V gene sequence: CDR1 DFQATT, CDR2 SNEGSKA (reference sequence). This CDR3 comprises 14 residues. Trimming stripped 0 bases from V and 2 bases from J, with 11 bases between. The CDR3 spells CSARDSGVAYEQYV. CDR3 nucleotides: TGCAGTGCTAGAGATTCGGGGGTTGCCTACGAGCAGTACGTC.

This clonotype was seen more than once but under ten times. The rearrangement joins TRBV7-6 to TRBJ2-5; TRBD2 matches at 9 bases. The V gene end was trimmed by 5 bases and the J gene end by 4 bases; junction bases not matched to a gene: 11. Germline CDR1 is SGHVS and CDR2 is FNYEAQ. The CDR3 sequence is 16 residues long. The CDR3 loop reads CASSPKLAGFGETQYF. The CDR3, as DNA: TGTGCCAGCAGCCCGAAGCTAGCGGGATTTGGAGAGACCCAGTACTTC.

The chain recombines TRBV4-3 with TRBJ1-6; D may be TRBD1 (5 bases). This CDR3 spans 15 amino acids. Per the germline V gene, CDR1 is LGHNA and CDR2 is YSLEER. Trimming pared 0 bases from V and 9 bases from J, leaving 12 bases between. The CDR3 DNA is TGCGCCAGCAGCCAAGACAGGGAGGTCAGTTCACCCCTCCACTTT. This translates into CASSQDREVSSPLHF.

The chain carries TRBV12-3 or TRBV12-4 and TRBJ2-3; D ambiguous. V dropped 1 base and J dropped 1 base, with 6 bases sitting between them. This CDR3 has 14 amino acids. The CDR3 sequence is CASSLVYRTDTQYF. The CDR3 DNA reads as TGTGCCAGCAGTTTAGTCTACCGCACAGATACGCAGTATTTT.

The rearrangement links TRBV5-1 to TRBJ2-5, with D perhaps TRBD2 (5 bases). Looked up from germline, CDR1 is SGHRS and CDR2 is YFSETQ. The V end lost 2 bases, the J end lost 5 bases, and 10 bases lay between the germline ends. The CDR3 sequence is 13 residues long. Here the CDR3 reads CASSLLVLETQYF. The CDR3 bases are TGCGCCAGCAGCTTACTAGTTCTGGAGACCCAGTACTTC.

The CDR3 sequence is CASSQEVLAGDTGELFF. In nucleotides, the CDR3 is TGTGCCAGCAGCCAAGAGGTTCTAGCGGGAGACACCGGGGAGCTGTTTTTT. This rearrangement joins TRBV4-2 to TRBJ2-2; TRBD2 matches at 10 bases. The germline CDR1 and CDR2 sequences are LGHNA and YNFKEQ. The CDR3 runs to 17 residues. J was trimmed by 3 bases and V by 0 bases; bases with no gene match: 4.

CDR3 sequence: CAIRDRGSMNTEAFF. In DNA, the CDR3 is TGTGCCATCAGAGATCGGGGTTCAATGAACACTGAAGCTTTCTTT. V and J are TRBV10-3 and TRBJ1-1; D gene uncertain. Germline CDR1 ENHRY, CDR2 SYGVKD. With 6 bases removed from V and 0 bases from J, the gap between germline ends came to 14 bases. The CDR3 runs 15 residues.

The V and J genes are TRBV7-3 and TRBJ2-2; 9 nucleotides agree with TRBD2. The CDR3 is made up of 16 amino acids. Germline V lookup: CDR1 SGHTA, CDR2 FQGTGA. The ends lost 2 bases at V and 6 bases at J; junction bases unmatched: 7. The CDR3 DNA is TGTGCCAGCAGCTTATCAGGCGGGGGGGCCCCCGGGGAGCTGTTTTTT. Translation gives CASSLSGGGAPGELFF.

The rearrangement links TRBV7-2 to TRBJ1-5, with 10 nucleotides matching TRBD1. Germline V gene data show CDR1 as SGHTA and CDR2 as FQGNSA. The V segment lost 5 bases and the J segment 2 bases; nucleotides outside the gene matches: 6. This CDR3 is 16 amino acids long. The CDR3 spells CASSPGGTGGNQPQHF. The CDR3 bases are TGTGCCAGCAGCCCAGGGGGGACAGGGGGCAATCAGCCCCAGCATTTT.

The chain links TRBV2 to TRBJ1-4; D call uncertain. Germline V gives CDR1 SNHLY, CDR2 FYNNEI. V lost 8 bases, J lost 6 bases, and 7 bases lay in between. This CDR3 has 11 residues. The CDR3 bases are TGTGCCAGCGGGGAATATGAAAAACTGTTTTTT. It specifies CASGEYEKLFF.

This clonotype was seen a handful of times. The chain links TRBV6-6 to TRBJ1-4; no definite D call. The length of the CDR3 is 14 residues. Germline V gene sequence: CDR1 MNHNY, CDR2 SVGAGI (reference sequence). V gave up 6 bases and J gave up 7 bases, with 15 bases separating them. The CDR3 bases are TGTGCCAGCAGCTCTCGACGGTCGGGTGAAAAACTGTTTTTT. Encoded protein: CASSSRRSGEKLFF.

V and J are TRBV11-3 and TRBJ1-5; a weak D match, TRBD1 (5 bases). This CDR3 comprises 14 residues. Looked up from germline, CDR1 is SGHNT and CDR2 is YENEEA. V dropped 10 bases and J dropped 0 bases, with 13 bases sitting between them. As DNA, the CDR3 is TGTGCCACCGGGGGTACAGATAGCAATCAGCCCCAGCATTTT. Protein sequence: CATGGTDSNQPQHF.

The chain joins TRBV21-1 to TRBJ2-1; TRBD2 is taken as the D call from the table, unchecked against the DNA. TRBV21-1 is a listed pseudogene. The length of the CDR3 is 9 residues. The CDR3 region is CAGEWERGF. The CDR3 DNA reads as TGTGCCGGGGAATGGGAGCGGGGGTTC.

The V gene is TRBV6-5, the J gene TRBJ1-5; perhaps TRBD1 as D (5 bases). The CDR3 is 14 residues long. Germline CDR1 is MNHEY and CDR2 is SVGAGI. Trimming took off 5 bases at V and 3 bases at J, with 11 bases between the two ends. The CDR3 DNA sequence: TGTGCCAGCAGTCCCTCGGACATCAATCAGCCCCAGCATTTT. Translated, it gives CASSPSDINQPQHF.